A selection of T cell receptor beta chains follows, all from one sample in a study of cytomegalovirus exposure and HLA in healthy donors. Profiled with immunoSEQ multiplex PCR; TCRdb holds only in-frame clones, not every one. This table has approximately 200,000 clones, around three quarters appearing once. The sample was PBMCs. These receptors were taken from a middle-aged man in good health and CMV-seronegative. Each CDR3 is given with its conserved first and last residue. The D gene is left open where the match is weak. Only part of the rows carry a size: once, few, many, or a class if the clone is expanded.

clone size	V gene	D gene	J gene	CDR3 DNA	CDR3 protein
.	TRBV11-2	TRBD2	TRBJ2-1	TGTGCCAGCAGCTTAGCGGGCGGGAGGATTTACAATGAGCAGTTCTTC	CASSLAGGRIYNEQFF
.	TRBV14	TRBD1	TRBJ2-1	TGTGCCAGCAGCCAAGGGCAGGGGGCTGTATACAATGAGCAGTTCTTC	CASSQGQGAVYNEQFF
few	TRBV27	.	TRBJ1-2	TGTGCCAGCAGTACCACTCGGGCGCGGGGTTATGGCTACACCTTC	CASSTTRARGYGYTF
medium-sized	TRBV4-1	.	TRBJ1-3	TGCGCCAGCAGCCTAGAAGGGAGTTCCTCCTCTGGAAACACCATATATTTT	CASSLEGSSSSGNTIYF
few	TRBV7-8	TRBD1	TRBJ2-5	TGTGCCAGCAGACACCACAGGGGTAACGTAGAGACCCAGTACTTC	CASRHHRGNVETQYF
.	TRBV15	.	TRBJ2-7	TGTGCCACCAGCACCTTCGGAGTGGTCGAGCAGTACTTC	CATSTFGVVEQYF
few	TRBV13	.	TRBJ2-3	TGTGCCAGCAGCTTAGGGGCCCGGGGGGATACGCAGTATTTT	CASSLGARGDTQYF
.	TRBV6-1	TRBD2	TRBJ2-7	TGTGCCGGGGGGGGGAGGGCCGTCGAGCAGTACTTC	CAGGGRAVEQYF
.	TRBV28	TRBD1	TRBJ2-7	TGTGCCAGCGGGGACAGGGTGAACTACGAGCAGTACTTC	CASGDRVNYEQYF
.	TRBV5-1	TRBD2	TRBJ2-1	TGCGCCAGCAGCTTGGGGACTAGCGAGGGTGGTGAGCAGTTCTTC	CASSLGTSEGGEQFF
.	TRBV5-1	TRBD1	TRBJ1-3	TGCGCCAGCAGCTTGGATAACAGGGGTTCGGGCACCATATATTTT	CASSLDNRGSGTIYF
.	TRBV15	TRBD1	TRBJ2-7	TGTGCCACCAGCAGTCCCGGGACAGGGGTACAAGAGCAGTACTTC	CATSSPGTGVQEQYF
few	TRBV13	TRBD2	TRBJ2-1	TGTGCCAGCAGCTTAGGGCTTGGCGGGAGTACCAATGAGCAGTTCTTC	CASSLGLGGSTNEQFF
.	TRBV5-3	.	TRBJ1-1	TGTGCCAGAAGCTTCGGGACAGAAGCTTTCTTT	CARSFGTEAFF
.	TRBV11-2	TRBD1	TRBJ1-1	TGTGCCAGCAGCTTCCAGGGGGGAATGAACACTGAAGCTTTCTTT	CASSFQGGMNTEAFF
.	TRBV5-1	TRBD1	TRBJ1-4	TGCGCCAGCAGCTTGGCGACAGGGGGTTTAGGTGGTGAAAAACTGTTTTTT	CASSLATGGLGGEKLFF
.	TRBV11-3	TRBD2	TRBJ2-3	TGTGCCAGCAGCTTCGGACTAGCGGGAAGCACAGATACGCAGTATTTT	CASSFGLAGSTDTQYF
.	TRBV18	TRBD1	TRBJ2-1	TGTGCCAGCTCACCCACGGGACAGGTACTCTACAATGAGCAGTTCTTC	CASSPTGQVLYNEQFF
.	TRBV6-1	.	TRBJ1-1	TGTGCCAGCACCCCCGGGCGGGGGTTACTAGCTTTCTTT	CASTPGRGLLAFF
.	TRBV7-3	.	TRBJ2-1	TGTGCCAGCAGCTTAGTCAAGGAGGCGAATGAGCAGTTCTTC	CASSLVKEANEQFF
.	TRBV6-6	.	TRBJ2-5	TGTGCCAGCAAAACAGGCTCGGGGACCCAGTACTTC	CASKTGSGTQYF
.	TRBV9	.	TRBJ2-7	TGTGCCAGCAGCCCGCGACTGGCGACGAGCCCCAACGAGCAGTACTTC	CASSPRLATSPNEQYF
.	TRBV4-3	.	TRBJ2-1	TGCGCCAGCAGCCAAGGGGCCGCGTCTGGGCAGTTCTTC	CASSQGAASGQFF
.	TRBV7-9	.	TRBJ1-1	TGTGCCAGCAGCTTATCGGCAGGGATCAGCACTGAAGCTTTCTTT	CASSLSAGISTEAFF
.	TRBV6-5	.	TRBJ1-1	TGTGCCAGCAGTTACTCGGAGACAGCGAACACTGAAGCTTTCTTT	CASSYSETANTEAFF
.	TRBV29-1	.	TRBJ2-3	TGCAGCGTTGAAGGCAGGGCCACAGATACGCAGTATTTT	CSVEGRATDTQYF